The sequence of this T cell receptor (beta chain) was determined in a study of T-cell reconstitution after alpha-beta-depleted transplantation in children (dated by TCRdb to 2015 to 2016). The study in broad terms: The study quantitatively tracked T-cell immune reconstitution after TCRalphabeta/CD19-depleted allogeneic hematopoietic cell transplantation in children using TCR repertoire profiling. The full study reports these points: The frequencies of hyperexpanded clones fell over the following months, and after one year, T-cell counts and TCRbeta diversity were mostly attributed to newly produced T cells. Apparently early alphabetaT-cell count recovery about two months after transplant reportedly relied on only several hundred rapidly expanded clones derived from non-depleted graft cells. In some patients, the high TCRbeta diversity seen at day 60 was put down to recipient T cells and intrathymic progenitors that had survived conditioning.

This clonotype was seen more than once but under ten times. Its antigen remains undetermined. No quality values exist for individual bases; no much larger clone is one base distant. V gives up 7 bases and J gives up 2 bases, and the segment between their germline ends measures 20 bases. The CDR3 runs 15 residues from the cysteine to the phenylalanine. Only the CDR3 DNA is retained, 45 bases long and in frame from the first base. CDR1 and CDR2 are drawn from the germline V gene: SQVTM, ANQGSEA. This specimen's treatment or condition label, interpreted: allogeneic hematopoietic cell transplantation with graft depleted of TCRalphabeta T cells and CD19 B cells. TCRalphabeta/CD19-depleted allogeneic hematopoietic cell grafts were given to the transplant recipients, all of whom were children. Library preparation used PCR. Instrument on record: Illumina HiSeq 2500. Molecular barcoding was employed in the preparation of TCR libraries, with unique molecular identifiers being used to normalize TCRbeta repertoire quantification. TCRdb reprocessed the public reads (quality trimming at Q25 with fastp, clone calling with MiXCR) and kept in-frame beta chains. When rows share a CDR3 protein, they turn into one entry using the most common DNA and genes. The sample table shows about 98,000 distinct CDR3 sequences, and less than 25% are seen once. The ten most abundant clones make up 20% to 25% of the sample.

This specimen was PBMCs, taken before TCRalphabeta/CD19-depleted stem cell transplant. Rearrangement joined TRBV29-1 to TRBJ1-2, with no confident D gene call. This clonotype was sampled from a boy between 2 and 10 years old with acute lymphoblastic leukemia, due to receive a stem cell transplant. The DNA is TGCAGCGCCACCCACCCGGGCTCGGCGAACTATGGCTACACCTTC. Protein translation: CSATHPGSANYGYTF.